The rows below give T cell receptor beta chains drawn from one sample of a study of T-cell reconstitution after alpha-beta-depleted transplantation in children. A single record per CDR3 protein comes from TCRdb applying MiXCR to the PCR reads. The table includes 700,000 to 950,000 distinct CDR3 sequences, roughly 15% detected once. Here the sequenced sample was PBMCs, mostly from graft donor cells, taken 360 days after TCRalphabeta/CD19-depleted stem cell transplant. These receptors were obtained from a male patient under 18 who had a stem cell transplant for acute lymphoblastic leukemia, so the T cells may come from the graft donor. CDR3s include the opening cysteine and the closing phenylalanine or tryptophan. Fields, in order: V gene, J gene, D gene, clone size, CDR3 protein, CDR3 DNA. A D gene is named only where the DNA matches it firmly. Only part of the rows carry a size: once, few, many, or a class if the clone is expanded.

>TRBV7-6|TRBJ2-7|.|few
CASSLVPDSYEQYF
TGTGCCAGCAGCTTAGTCCCTGACTCCTACGAGCAGTACTTC
>TRBV5-1|TRBJ2-1|.|few
CASSLAGTYSYNEQFF
TGCGCCAGCAGCTTGGCCGGGACTTACTCCTACAATGAGCAGTTCTTC
>TRBV12-3/TRBV12-4|TRBJ1-2|.|few
CASSLANYGYTF
TGTGCCAGCAGTTTGGCTAACTATGGCTACACCTTC
>TRBV20-1|TRBJ1-4|.|.
CSAPDRVENLFF
TGCAGTGCCCCGGACAGAGTTGAAAACCTGTTTTTT
>TRBV7-9|TRBJ2-3|.|few
CASSSTGLIADTQYF
TGTGCCAGCAGCTCTACAGGGCTAATAGCAGATACGCAGTATTTT
>TRBV20-1|TRBJ2-5|TRBD1|many
CSARMVTGEETQYF
TGCAGTGCTAGGATGGTTACAGGGGAAGAGACCCAGTACTTC
>TRBV4-1|TRBJ2-1|.|few
CASSQLAAYNEQFF
TGCGCCAGCAGCCAATTAGCGGCCTACAATGAGCAGTTCTTC
>TRBV6-6|TRBJ2-1|TRBD1|few
CASRVTGGRRSSYNEQFF
TGTGCCAGCAGAGTTACAGGGGGCCGACGAAGCTCCTACAATGAGCAGTTCTTC
>TRBV3-1|TRBJ2-2|TRBD2|.
CASRQYLAVDTGELFF
TGTGCCAGCAGGCAATATCTAGCGGTCGACACCGGGGAGCTGTTTTTT
>TRBV5-1|TRBJ1-3|.|few
CASTYNSGNTIYF
TGCGCCAGCACGTATAACTCTGGAAACACCATATATTTT
>TRBV12-3/TRBV12-4|TRBJ2-5|.|.
CASRTPVTAQETQYF
TGTGCCAGCAGAACCCCGGTGACAGCGCAAGAGACCCAGTACTTC
>TRBV15|TRBJ1-2|.|.
CATSRDFIRAEGYTF
TGTGCCACCAGCAGAGATTTCATCAGGGCGGAAGGCTACACCTTC
>TRBV7-3|TRBJ2-3|.|.
CASSRTRGQGTDTQYF
TGTGCCAGCAGCCGGACCCGGGGGCAGGGCACAGATACGCAGTATTTT
>TRBV28|TRBJ2-2|.|few
CASSLPRTVRGRELFF
TGTGCCAGCAGTTTACCCCGGACAGTCCGCGGGAGGGAGCTGTTTTTT
>TRBV12-3/TRBV12-4|TRBJ2-7|.|.
CASSPGRFSEQYF
TGTGCCAGCAGCCCGGGACGGTTTAGCGAGCAGTACTTC
>TRBV5-1|TRBJ2-1|.|many
CASSLLRGSYNEQFF
TGTGCCAGCAGTTTACTCCGCGGCTCCTACAATGAGCAGTTCTTC